The present TCR beta chain was sequenced within a study of T-cell reconstitution after alpha-beta-depleted transplantation in children. Broader study findings: Some patients owed their high day-60 TCRbeta diversity to surviving recipient T cells and thymic progenitors. Reportedly, roughly two months post-transplant, alpha-beta T cells arose from several hundred expanded graft clones. After one year, T-cell counts and TCRbeta diversity mostly came from new T cells.

Unique molecular identifiers were used in preparing the TCRbeta library. TCRdb re-called the PCR reads through MiXCR, storing one row per CDR3 protein. The sample includes about 260,000 distinct CDR3 sequences, 6.5% to 9% of them seen just once. Turning to this clonotype: Its target is not known.

CDR3 length: 17 amino acids. V lost 2 bases to trimming and J lost 8 bases, with 22 bases between them. Germline lookup yields CDR1 MGHRA and CDR2 YSYEKL. This specimen consisted of PBMCs, mostly from graft donor cells, obtained 180 days after TCRalphabeta/CD19-depleted stem cell transplant. The receptor comes from a male patient between 10 and 17 years old who had a stem cell transplant for acute lymphoblastic leukemia, so the T cells may come from the graft donor. The gene calls are TRBV4-1 and TRBJ2-1, with no clear D. The CDR3 sequence: CASSQSPGLRLPHEQFF. CDR3 bases: TGCGCCAGCAGCCAATCTCCGGGCCTGCGGCTTCCCCATGAGCAGTTCTTC.